Following are 25 T cell receptor beta chains from one sample sequenced in a study of blood T cell repertoires in COVID-19. Assay used: immunoSEQ multiplex PCR; TCRdb lists only in-frame clones, some missing. The sample contains roughly 120,000 clones, around 80% of which appear only once. The sample was peripheral blood. These receptors originate from a man between 65 and 85 years old with acute or convalescent COVID-19.

The CDR3 protein is CASSRRQQNTEAFF. CDR3 sequence (DNA): TGTGCCAGCAGCCGCCGACAGCAAAACACTGAAGCTTTCTTT. The chain uses TRBV4-2 and TRBJ1-1; D possibly corresponds to TRBD1 (5 bases). The V gene lost 4 bases and the J gene lost 2 bases, with 11 bases spanning the gap. CDR1 LGHNA and CDR2 YNFKEQ come from the germline V gene. The CDR3 totals 14 residues.

The chain recombines TRBV7-9 with TRBJ2-1; possibly TRBD1 for D (6 bases). Trimming took 0 bases from V and 0 from J, leaving 9 bases between them. The CDR3 runs to 16 residues. Germline loops: CDR1 SEHNR, CDR2 FQNEAQ (reference sequence). CDR3 sequence reads: CASSLARGGSYNEQFF. The CDR3 DNA sequence: TGTGCCAGCAGCTTAGCGCGAGGGGGCTCCTACAATGAGCAGTTCTTC.

This clone has just one count. The chain is built from TRBV28 and TRBJ2-5, with D possibly being TRBD1 (7 bases). Trimming took off 2 bases at V and 5 bases at J, with 12 bases between the two ends. The CDR3 sequence is 14 residues long. Germline CDR1 is MDHEN and CDR2 is SYDVKM. The DNA of the CDR3 is TGTGCCAGCAGTTTACAGGGGGGCTGGGAGACCCAGTACTTC. Its translation: CASSLQGGWETQYF.

The rearrangement links TRBV9 to TRBJ2-7; D may be TRBD2 (6 bases). Per germline, CDR1 SGDLS and CDR2 YYNGEE. Trimming shortened V by 4 bases and J by 12 bases, and 14 bases separated the two germline ends. This CDR3 spans 11 amino acids. As DNA, the CDR3 is TGTGCCAGCAGCTCAAACGGGGGACTGTACTTC. Its protein is CASSSNGGLYF.

This chain uses TRBV5-6 with TRBJ1-2, with D hard to call. The CDR3 sequence is 11 residues long. Germline V gene sequence: CDR1 SGHDT, CDR2 YYEEEE. Trimming pared 8 bases from V and 4 bases from J, leaving 9 bases between. The DNA for the CDR3 is TGTGCCAGAACTCTACCCTATGGCTACACCTTC. Amino acid sequence: CARTLPYGYTF.

In its sample, this clone was seen a few times. V is TRBV7-9 and J is TRBJ1-4, with TRBD1 identical over 7 bases. Germline V gene sequence: CDR1 SEHNR, CDR2 FQNEAQ (reference sequence). The V and J ends lost 1 base and 6 bases, in that order; junction bases with no gene match: 5. This CDR3 spans 15 amino acids. The CDR3 region has the DNA TGTGCCAGCAGCTTAGGGAGGGGGCAAGATGAAAAACTGTTTTTT. Translation: CASSLGRGQDEKLFF.

The V gene is TRBV11-2, the J gene TRBJ1-6; D not certain. This CDR3 is built from 14 residues. Germline V gene data show CDR1 as SGHAT and CDR2 as FQNNGV. Trimming took 3 bases from V and 6 from J, leaving 9 bases between them. The chain's CDR3 is CASSFGQPNSPLHF. CDR3 coding DNA: TGTGCCAGCAGCTTTGGGCAGCCTAATTCACCCCTCCACTTT.

This chain links TRBV12-3 or TRBV12-4 with TRBJ2-2, with TRBD2 identical over 8 bases. V was pared by 6 bases and J by 6 bases, with 3 bases of the junction left unmatched. There are 13 residues in the CDR3. The CDR3 region has the DNA TGTGCCAGCAGGTGGACTAGCCCCGGGGAGCTGTTTTTT. Translation gives CASRWTSPGELFF.

A single count supports this clone. This chain uses TRBV9 with TRBJ2-7; possible D gene TRBD2, 7 bases. Per germline, CDR1 SGDLS and CDR2 YYNGEE. V was pared by 2 bases and J by 5 bases, with 14 bases between. The CDR3 totals 14 residues. CDR3: CASSVSRGGNEQYF. The CDR3 nucleotides read TGTGCCAGCAGCGTGAGCAGGGGAGGGAACGAGCAGTACTTC.

This clone was seen just once. The chain carries TRBV9 and TRBJ1-1, with D unclear. V lost 0 bases and J lost 4, with 16 bases in between. There are 16 residues in the CDR3. Germline lookup yields CDR1 SGDLS and CDR2 YYNGEE. The CDR3 is CASSVEPGGGSTEAFF. The CDR3 DNA is TGTGCCAGCAGCGTAGAGCCAGGCGGAGGAAGCACTGAAGCTTTCTTT.

The V gene is TRBV18, the J gene TRBJ1-1; perhaps TRBD1 as D (5 bases). The germline V gene encodes CDR1 KGHSH and CDR2 LQKENI. The CDR3 runs to 13 residues. The V end was cut by 11 bases, the J end by 7 bases, with 20 bases between. CDR3 nucleotide sequence: TGTGCCTCTCGGGGGGGTCGAACTCTTGAAGCTTTCTTT. Its translation: CASRGGRTLEAFF.

The V call is TRBV5-1, the J call TRBJ2-5; 7 nucleotides align to TRBD1. There are 14 residues in the CDR3. The germline V gene encodes CDR1 SGHRS and CDR2 YFSETQ. Trimming removed 2 bases from V and 2 bases from J; junction bases left unmatched: 3. CDR3 DNA: TGCGCCAGCAGCTTAGGACAGGTACAAGAGACCCAGTACTTC. Protein product: CASSLGQVQETQYF.

V is TRBV28 and J is TRBJ1-2, with 9 bases identical to TRBD1. The CDR3 is 13 amino acids. V dropped 5 bases and J dropped 8; count of bases not matched to a gene: 6. CDR1 and CDR2 (germline): MDHEN, SYDVKM. DNA of the CDR3: TGTGCCAGCAGTCCTCGACAGGGGGGCGGCTACACCTTC. It encodes CASSPRQGGGYTF.

The rearrangement links TRBV11-2 to TRBJ2-2; D is undetermined. CDR1 SGHAT and CDR2 FQNNGV come from the germline V gene. V gave up 5 bases and J gave up 2 bases, with 3 bases separating them. CDR3 length equals 12 residues. CDR3 region: CASSHNTGELFF. CDR3 DNA: TGTGCCAGCAGCCATAACACCGGGGAGCTGTTTTTT.

The rearrangement uses TRBV10-1 and TRBJ2-7; TRBD1 agrees at 9 bases. Germline CDR1 and CDR2: WNHNN and SYGVQD (reference sequence). V was clipped by 0 bases and J by 3 bases; unmatched bases: 6. The CDR3 contains 16 residues. Here the CDR3 DNA reads TGCGCCAGCAGTGAGTCAAGGGGACAGGGATTCTACGAGCAGTACTTC. Its protein is CASSESRGQGFYEQYF.

V and J are TRBV5-1 and TRBJ2-3; 7 bases align to TRBD1. In germline, CDR1 is SGHRS, CDR2 YFSETQ. CDR3 length: 14 amino acids. V lost 0 bases, J lost 4 bases, and 2 bases stayed unmatched. The CDR3 loop is CASSLGQGPDTQYF. As DNA, the CDR3 is TGCGCCAGCAGCTTGGGACAGGGCCCAGATACGCAGTATTTT. The full variable domain, completed using reference TRBV5-1 and TRBJ2-3, is KAGVTQTPRYLIKTRGQQVTLSCSPISGHRSVSWYQQTPGQGLQFLFEYFSETQRNKGNFPGRFSGRQFSNSRSEMNVSTLELGDSALYLCASSLGQGPDTQYFGPGTRLTVL.

The chain combines TRBV28 with TRBJ1-1, with 7 bases aligning to TRBD1. Looked up from germline, CDR1 is MDHEN and CDR2 is SYDVKM. CDR3 length: 13 amino acids. Germline trimming cut 7 bases from V and 4 bases from J; bases unmatched to any gene: 6. CDR3 nucleotides: TGTGCCAGCAAACCCACAGGGGCCACTGAAGCTTTCTTT. Its protein is CASKPTGATEAFF.

This sequence joins TRBV19 and TRBJ2-3, with 7 bases that match TRBD2. Germline CDR1 reads LNHDA; CDR2 reads SQIVND (reference sequence). The ends lost 1 base at V and 1 base at J; junction bases unmatched: 2. There are 15 residues in the CDR3. Here the CDR3 reads CASSIVRGGTDTQYF. In DNA form, the CDR3 reads TGTGCCAGTAGTATAGTACGGGGGGGCACAGATACGCAGTATTTT.

The chain is built from TRBV7-2 and TRBJ1-6; 7 positions agree with TRBD1. V lost 2 bases, J lost 4 bases, and 11 bases stayed unmatched. This CDR3 is 18 amino acids long. Germline-derived CDR1 and CDR2 are SGHTA and FQGNSA. DNA for the CDR3: TGTGCCAGCAGCTTAACCCCAACAGGGACAGCATATAATTCACCCCTCCACTTT. Translated, it gives CASSLTPTGTAYNSPLHF.

For the CDR3, the DNA is TGTGCCATCAGTGAGGCCAGGGATGAACCAGGTTCTAACTATGGCTACACCTTC. Translating it yields CAISEARDEPGSNYGYTF. The chain joins TRBV10-3 to TRBJ1-2; D is possibly TRBD1 (5 bases). Germline V gene lookup returns CDR1 ENHRY and CDR2 SYGVKD. The CDR3 loop spans 18 amino acids. The V gene lost 2 bases and the J gene lost 0 bases, with 19 bases spanning the gap.

The chain couples TRBV2 to TRBJ2-3, with D possibly being TRBD2 (6 bases). This CDR3 spans 13 amino acids. In germline, CDR1 is SNHLY, CDR2 FYNNEI. Deletions cut 6 bases from V and 1 base from J, with 8 bases between. This chain's CDR3 is CASRLARTDTQYF. The CDR3 DNA sequence: TGTGCCAGCAGACTAGCCCGCACAGATACGCAGTATTTT.

The rearrangement links TRBV7-9 to TRBJ1-1, with D tentatively TRBD1 (5 bases). From germline, CDR1 is SEHNR and CDR2 FQNEAQ (reference sequence). The CDR3 has 14 residues. The V end lost 3 bases, the J end lost 1 base, and 9 bases lay between the germline ends. In nucleotides, the CDR3 is TGTGCCAGCAGCTTCGCAGGGCCGAACACTGAAGCTTTCTTT. Protein product: CASSFAGPNTEAFF.

V usage is TRBV27 and J usage is TRBJ1-1; D is undetermined. This CDR3 is 14 amino acids long. Germline V gene data show CDR1 as MNHEY and CDR2 as SMNVEV (reference sequence). The ends were cut back, 0 bases at V and 2 bases at J, with 7 bases in the middle. CDR3 sequence reads: CASSLSTGNTEAFF. CDR3 nucleotide sequence: TGTGCCAGCAGTTTATCAACGGGAAACACTGAAGCTTTCTTT.

This clone showed up just once. The V gene is TRBV11-2, the J gene TRBJ2-2; a weak D match, TRBD2 (6 bases). The germline V and J ends were trimmed by 2 bases and 7 bases, with 14 bases remaining between them. The CDR3 has 15 amino acids. The germline CDR1 and CDR2 sequences are SGHAT and FQNNGV. The CDR3 region is CASSLNGGLGGELFF. The CDR3 bases are TGTGCCAGCAGCTTAAATGGGGGGTTGGGCGGGGAGCTGTTTTTT.

V gene TRBV5-4 combines with J gene TRBJ2-2; D is perhaps TRBD2 (6 bases). The V gene's germline CDR1 is SGHNT and CDR2 YYREEE (reference sequence). Between the trimmed V and J ends, which lost 0 bases and 6 bases, there was a span of 12 bases. The CDR3 length is 15 residues. The CDR3 nucleotides are TGTGCCAGCAGCTTGGGATCCCCGGGGGCCGGGGAGCTGTTTTTT. Translation gives CASSLGSPGAGELFF.